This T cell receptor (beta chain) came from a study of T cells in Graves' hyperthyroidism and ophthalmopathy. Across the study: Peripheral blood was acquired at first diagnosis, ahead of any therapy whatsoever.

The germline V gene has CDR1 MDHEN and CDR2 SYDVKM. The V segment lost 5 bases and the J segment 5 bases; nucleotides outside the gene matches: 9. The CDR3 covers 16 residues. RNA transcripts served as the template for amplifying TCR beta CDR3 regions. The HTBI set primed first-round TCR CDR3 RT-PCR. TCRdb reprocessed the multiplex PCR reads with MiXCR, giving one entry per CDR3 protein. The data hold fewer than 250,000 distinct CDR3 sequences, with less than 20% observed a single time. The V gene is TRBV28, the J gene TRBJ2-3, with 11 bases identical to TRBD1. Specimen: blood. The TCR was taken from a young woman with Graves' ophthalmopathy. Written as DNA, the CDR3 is TGTGCCAGCAGTCACCCCGGGACAGGGGGTGGAGATACGCAGTATTTT. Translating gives CASSHPGTGGGDTQYF.